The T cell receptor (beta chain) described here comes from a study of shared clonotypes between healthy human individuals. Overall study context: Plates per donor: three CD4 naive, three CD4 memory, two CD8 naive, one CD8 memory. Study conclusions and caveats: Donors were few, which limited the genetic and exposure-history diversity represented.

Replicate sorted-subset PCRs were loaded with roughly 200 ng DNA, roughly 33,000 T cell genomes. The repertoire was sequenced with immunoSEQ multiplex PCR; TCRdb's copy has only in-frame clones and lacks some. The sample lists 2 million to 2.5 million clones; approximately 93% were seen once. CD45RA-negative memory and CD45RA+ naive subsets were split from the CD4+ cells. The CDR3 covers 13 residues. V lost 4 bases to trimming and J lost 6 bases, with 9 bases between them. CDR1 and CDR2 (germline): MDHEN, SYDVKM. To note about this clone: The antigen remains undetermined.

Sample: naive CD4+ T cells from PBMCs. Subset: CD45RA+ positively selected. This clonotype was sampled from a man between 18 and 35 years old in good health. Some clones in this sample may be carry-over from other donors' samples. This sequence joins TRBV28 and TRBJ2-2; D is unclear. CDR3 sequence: CASSSPRAGELFF. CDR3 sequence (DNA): TGTGCCAGCAGTTCCCCTAGGGCCGGGGAGCTGTTTTTT. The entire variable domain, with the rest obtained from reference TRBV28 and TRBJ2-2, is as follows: DVKVTQSSRYLVKRTGEKVFLECVQDMDHENMFWYRQDPGLGLRLIYFSYDVKMKEKGDIPEGYSVSREKKERFSLILESASTNQTSMYLCASSSPRAGELFFGEGSRLTVL.